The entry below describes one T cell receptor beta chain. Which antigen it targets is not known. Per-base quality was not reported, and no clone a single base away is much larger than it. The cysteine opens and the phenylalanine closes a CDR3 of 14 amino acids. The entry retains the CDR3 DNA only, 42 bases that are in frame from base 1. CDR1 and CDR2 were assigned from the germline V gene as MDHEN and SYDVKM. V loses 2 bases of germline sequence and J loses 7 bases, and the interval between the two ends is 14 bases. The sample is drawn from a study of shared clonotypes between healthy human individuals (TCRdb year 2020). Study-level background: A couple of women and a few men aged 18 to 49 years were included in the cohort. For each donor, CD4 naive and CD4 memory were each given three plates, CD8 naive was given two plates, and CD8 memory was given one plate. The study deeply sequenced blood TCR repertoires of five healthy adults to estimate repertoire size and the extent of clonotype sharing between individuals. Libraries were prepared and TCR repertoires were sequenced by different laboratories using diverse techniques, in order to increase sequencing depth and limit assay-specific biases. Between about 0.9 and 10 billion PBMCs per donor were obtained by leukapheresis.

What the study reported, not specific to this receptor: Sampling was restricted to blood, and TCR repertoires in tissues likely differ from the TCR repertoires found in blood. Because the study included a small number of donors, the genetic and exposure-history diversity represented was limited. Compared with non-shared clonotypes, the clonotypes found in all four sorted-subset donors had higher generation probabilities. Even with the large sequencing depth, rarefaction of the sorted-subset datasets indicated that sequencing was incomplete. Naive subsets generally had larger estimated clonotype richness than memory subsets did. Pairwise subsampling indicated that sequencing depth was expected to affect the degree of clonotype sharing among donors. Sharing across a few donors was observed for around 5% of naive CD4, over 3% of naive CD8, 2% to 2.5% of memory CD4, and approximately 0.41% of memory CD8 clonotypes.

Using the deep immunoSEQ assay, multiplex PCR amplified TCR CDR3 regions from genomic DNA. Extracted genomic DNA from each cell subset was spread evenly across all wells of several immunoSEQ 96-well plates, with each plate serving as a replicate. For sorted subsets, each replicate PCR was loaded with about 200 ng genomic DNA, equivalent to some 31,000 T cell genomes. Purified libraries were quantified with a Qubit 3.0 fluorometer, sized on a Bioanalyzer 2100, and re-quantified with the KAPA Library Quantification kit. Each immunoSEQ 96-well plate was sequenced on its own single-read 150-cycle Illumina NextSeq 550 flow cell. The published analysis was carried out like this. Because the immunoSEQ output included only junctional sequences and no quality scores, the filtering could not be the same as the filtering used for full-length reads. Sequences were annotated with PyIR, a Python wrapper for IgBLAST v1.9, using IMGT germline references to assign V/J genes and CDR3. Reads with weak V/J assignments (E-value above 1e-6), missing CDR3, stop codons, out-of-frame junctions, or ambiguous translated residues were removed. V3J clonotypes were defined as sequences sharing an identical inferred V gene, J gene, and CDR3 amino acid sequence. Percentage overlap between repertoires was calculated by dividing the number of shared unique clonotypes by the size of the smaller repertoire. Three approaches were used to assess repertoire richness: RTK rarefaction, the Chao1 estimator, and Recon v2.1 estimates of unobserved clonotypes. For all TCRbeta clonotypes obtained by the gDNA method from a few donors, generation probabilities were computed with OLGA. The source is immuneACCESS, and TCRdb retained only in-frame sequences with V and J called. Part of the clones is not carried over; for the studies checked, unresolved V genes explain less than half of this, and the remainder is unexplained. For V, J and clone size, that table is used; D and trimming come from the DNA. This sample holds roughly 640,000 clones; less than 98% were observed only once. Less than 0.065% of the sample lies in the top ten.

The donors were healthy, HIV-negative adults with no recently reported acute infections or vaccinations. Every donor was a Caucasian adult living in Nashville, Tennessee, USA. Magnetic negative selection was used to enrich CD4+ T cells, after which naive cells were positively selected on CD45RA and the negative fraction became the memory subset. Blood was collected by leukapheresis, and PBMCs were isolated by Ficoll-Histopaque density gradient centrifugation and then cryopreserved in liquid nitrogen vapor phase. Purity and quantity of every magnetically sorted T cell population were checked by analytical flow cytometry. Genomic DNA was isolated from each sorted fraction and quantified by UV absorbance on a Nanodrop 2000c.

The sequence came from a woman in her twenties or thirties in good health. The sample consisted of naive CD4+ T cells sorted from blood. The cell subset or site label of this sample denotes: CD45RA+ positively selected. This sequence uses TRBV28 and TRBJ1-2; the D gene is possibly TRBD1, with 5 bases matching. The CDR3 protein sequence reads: CASSLGGEVGGYTF. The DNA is TGTGCCAGCAGTTTAGGAGGGGAAGTGGGTGGCTACACCTTC.